What follows are 3 T cell receptor beta chains derived from one specimen sequenced in a study of somatic mutations in cytotoxic T cells in rheumatoid arthritis. Assay used: immunoSEQ multiplex PCR; TCRdb lists only in-frame clones, some missing. The sample shows about 20,000 clones, about four fifths of them seen only once. Sequenced sample: CD8+ T cells sorted from blood. Receptor source: an adult with rheumatoid arthritis.

The chain recombines TRBV30 with TRBJ2-1; tentatively, D is TRBD2 (6 bases). With 0 bases removed from V and 5 bases from J, the gap between germline ends came to 14 bases. The CDR3 contains 15 residues. Germline CDR1 is GTSNPN and CDR2 is SVGIG (reference sequence). The CDR3 coding sequence is TGTGCCTGGAGTGTACTTGGAGGGCCTAACAATGAGCAGTTCTTC. The encoded protein is CAWSVLGGPNNEQFF. The full variable domain, rest sourced from reference TRBV30 and TRBJ2-1, is SQTIHQWPATLVQPVGSPLSLECTVEGTSNPNLYWYRQAAGRGLQLLFYSVGIGQISSEVPQNLSASRPQDRQFILSSKKLLLSDSGFYLCAWSVLGGPNNEQFFGPGTRLTVL.

V is TRBV6-1 and J is TRBJ2-1; TRBD2 aligns across 7 bases. The CDR3 length is 15 residues. Trimming removed 6 bases from V and 3 bases from J; junction bases left unmatched: 8. Germline V CDR1 and CDR2: MNHNS, SASEGT. DNA of the CDR3: TGTGCCAGCAGCGACTCGGCGGGAGACTACAATGAGCAGTTCTTC. This encodes CASSDSAGDYNEQFF.

V gene TRBV27 combines with J gene TRBJ1-2; perhaps TRBD1 as D (6 bases). V was pared by 4 bases and J by 7 bases, with 13 bases between. The CDR3 sequence is 13 residues long. Germline assignment: CDR1 MNHEY and CDR2 SMNVEV (reference sequence). CDR3 protein: CASSSPGAIGYTF. CDR3 DNA sequence: TGTGCCAGCAGTTCACCGGGGGCGATTGGCTACACCTTC.